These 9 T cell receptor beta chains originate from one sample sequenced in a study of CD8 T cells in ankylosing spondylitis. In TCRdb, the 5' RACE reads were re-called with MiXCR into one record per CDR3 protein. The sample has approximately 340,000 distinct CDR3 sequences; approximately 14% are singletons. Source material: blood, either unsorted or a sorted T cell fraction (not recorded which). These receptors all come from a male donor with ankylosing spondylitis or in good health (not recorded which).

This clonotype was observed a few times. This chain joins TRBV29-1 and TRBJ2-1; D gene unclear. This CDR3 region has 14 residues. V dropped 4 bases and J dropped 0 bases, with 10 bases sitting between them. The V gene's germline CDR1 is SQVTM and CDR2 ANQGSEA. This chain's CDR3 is CSVVRQVSYNEQFF. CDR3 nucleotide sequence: TGCAGCGTTGTGAGGCAGGTCTCCTACAATGAGCAGTTCTTC.

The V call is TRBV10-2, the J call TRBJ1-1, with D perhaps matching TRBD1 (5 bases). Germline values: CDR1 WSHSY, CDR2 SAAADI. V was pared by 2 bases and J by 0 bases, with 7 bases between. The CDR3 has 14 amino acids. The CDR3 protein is CASSEKGMNTEAFF. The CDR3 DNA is TGCGCCAGCAGTGAGAAGGGGATGAACACTGAAGCTTTCTTT.

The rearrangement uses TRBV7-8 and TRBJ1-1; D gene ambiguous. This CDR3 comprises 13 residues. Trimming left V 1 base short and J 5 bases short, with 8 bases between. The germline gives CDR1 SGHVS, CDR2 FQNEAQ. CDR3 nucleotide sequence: TGTGCCAGCAGCTTAGTATCCGGGACTGAAGCTTTCTTT. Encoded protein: CASSLVSGTEAFF.

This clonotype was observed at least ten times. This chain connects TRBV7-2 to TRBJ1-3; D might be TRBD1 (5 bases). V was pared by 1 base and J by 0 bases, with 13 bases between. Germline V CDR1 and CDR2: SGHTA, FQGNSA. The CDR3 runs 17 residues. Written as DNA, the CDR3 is TGTGCCAGCAGCTTAGGGTGGGGCGCGTCCTCTGGAAACACCATATATTTT. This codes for CASSLGWGASSGNTIYF.

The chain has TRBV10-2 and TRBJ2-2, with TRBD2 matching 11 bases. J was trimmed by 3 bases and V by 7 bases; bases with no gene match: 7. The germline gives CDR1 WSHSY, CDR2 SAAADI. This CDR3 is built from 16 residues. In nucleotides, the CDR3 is TGCGCCAGCATTATAGCGGGGGGGCCTGACACCGGGGAGCTGTTTTTT. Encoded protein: CASIIAGGPDTGELFF.

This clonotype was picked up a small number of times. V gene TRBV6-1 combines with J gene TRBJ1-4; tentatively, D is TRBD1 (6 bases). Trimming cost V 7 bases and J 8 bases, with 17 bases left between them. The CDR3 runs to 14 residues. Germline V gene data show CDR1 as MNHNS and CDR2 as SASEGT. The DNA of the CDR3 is TGTGCCAGCACCCCACAGGGTGCAGCGGAAAAACTGTTTTTT. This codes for CASTPQGAAEKLFF.

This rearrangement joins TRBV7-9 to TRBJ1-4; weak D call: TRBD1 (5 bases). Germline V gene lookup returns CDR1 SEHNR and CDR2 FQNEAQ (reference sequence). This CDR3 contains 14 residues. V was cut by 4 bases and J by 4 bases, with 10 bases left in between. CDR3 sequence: CASSSTGHNEKLFF. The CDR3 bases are TGTGCCAGCAGCTCAACCGGACATAATGAAAAACTGTTTTTT.

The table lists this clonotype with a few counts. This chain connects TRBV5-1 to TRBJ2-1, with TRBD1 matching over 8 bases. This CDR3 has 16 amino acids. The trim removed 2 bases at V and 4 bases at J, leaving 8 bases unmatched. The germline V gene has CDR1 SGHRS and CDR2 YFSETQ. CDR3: CASSFTSGGAYNEQFF. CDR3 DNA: TGCGCCAGCAGCTTCACCTCAGGGGGCGCGTACAATGAGCAGTTCTTC.

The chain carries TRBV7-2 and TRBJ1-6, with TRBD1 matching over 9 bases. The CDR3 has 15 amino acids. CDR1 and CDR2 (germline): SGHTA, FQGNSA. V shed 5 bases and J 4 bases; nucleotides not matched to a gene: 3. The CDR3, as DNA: TGTGCCAGCAGCAAGGACAGGGGTTATAATTCACCCCTCCACTTT. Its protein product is CASSKDRGYNSPLHF.